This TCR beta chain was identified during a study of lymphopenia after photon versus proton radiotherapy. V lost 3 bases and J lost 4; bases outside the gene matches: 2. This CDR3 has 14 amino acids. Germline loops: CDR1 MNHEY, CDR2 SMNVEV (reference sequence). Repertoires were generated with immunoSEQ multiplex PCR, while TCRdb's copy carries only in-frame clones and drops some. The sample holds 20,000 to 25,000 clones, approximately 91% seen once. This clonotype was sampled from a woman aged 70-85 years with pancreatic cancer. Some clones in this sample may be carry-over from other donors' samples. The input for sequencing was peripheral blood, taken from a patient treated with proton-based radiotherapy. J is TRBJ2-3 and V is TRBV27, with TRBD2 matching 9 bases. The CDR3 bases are TGTGCCAGCAGTTTCAGCGGGAGGCCAGATACGCAGTATTTT. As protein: CASSFSGRPDTQYF.